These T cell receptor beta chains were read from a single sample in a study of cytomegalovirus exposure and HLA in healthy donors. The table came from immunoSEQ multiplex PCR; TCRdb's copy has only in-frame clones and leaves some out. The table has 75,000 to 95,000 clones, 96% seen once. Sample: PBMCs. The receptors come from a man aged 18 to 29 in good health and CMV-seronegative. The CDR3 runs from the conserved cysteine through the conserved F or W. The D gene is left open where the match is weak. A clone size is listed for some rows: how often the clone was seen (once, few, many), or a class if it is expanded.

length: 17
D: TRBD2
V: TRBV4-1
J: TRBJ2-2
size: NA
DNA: TGCGCCAGCAGCCAAGCCGGGTCTTCGGCGGGGGCCGGGGAGCTGTTTTTT
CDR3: CASSQAGSSAGAGELFF

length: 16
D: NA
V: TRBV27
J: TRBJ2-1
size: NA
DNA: TGTGCCAGCAGTTTGGTTTGGCAGGGGATTCGCCATGAGCAGTTCTTC
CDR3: CASSLVWQGIRHEQFF

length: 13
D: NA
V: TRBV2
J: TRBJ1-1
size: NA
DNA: TGTGCCAGCAGTTCTCAGGGGAACACTGAAGCTTTCTTT
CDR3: CASSSQGNTEAFF

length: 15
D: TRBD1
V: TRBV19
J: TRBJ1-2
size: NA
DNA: TGTGCCAGTAGTTCCCGCAACGACAGGGTGAGCGGCTACACCTTC
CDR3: CASSSRNDRVSGYTF

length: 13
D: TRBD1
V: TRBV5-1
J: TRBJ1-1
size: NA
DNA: TGCGCCAGCAGCGACAGGGGATACACTGAAGCTTTCTTT
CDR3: CASSDRGYTEAFF

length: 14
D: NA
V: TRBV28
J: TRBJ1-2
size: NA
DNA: TGTGCCAGCAGTTTCCCCCCGAGGTCTGATGGCTACACCTTC
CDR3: CASSFPPRSDGYTF

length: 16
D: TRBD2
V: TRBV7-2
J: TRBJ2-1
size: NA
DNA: TGTGCCAGCAGCTTATGGGCTAATGCGGGAGGGCCTGGTCCGTTCTTC
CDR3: CASSLWANAGGPGPFF

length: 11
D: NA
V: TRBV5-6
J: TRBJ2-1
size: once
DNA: TGTGCCAGCAGCTACCGGGACTTCGCGTTCTTC
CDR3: CASSYRDFAFF

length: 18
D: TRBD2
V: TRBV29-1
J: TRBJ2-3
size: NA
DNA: TGCAGCGTCGAAGGGGTAGCGGGAGGGGAGGATATCACAGATACGCAGTATTTT
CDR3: CSVEGVAGGEDITDTQYF

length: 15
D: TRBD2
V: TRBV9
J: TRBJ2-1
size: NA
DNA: TGTGCCAGCAGCGTAGAGGCTAGCGGGACCCATGAGCAGTTCTTC
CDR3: CASSVEASGTHEQFF

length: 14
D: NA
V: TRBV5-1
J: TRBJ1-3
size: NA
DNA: TGCGCCAGCAGCTTGAACCGGGACACAAACACCATATATTTT
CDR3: CASSLNRDTNTIYF

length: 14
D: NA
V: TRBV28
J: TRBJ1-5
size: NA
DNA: TGTGCCAGCATGGAGAGACAGGACATCAAGCCCCAGCATTTT
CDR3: CASMERQDIKPQHF